This T cell receptor beta chain was identified during a study of CD4+ T cells in melanoma. Study-level results: A reported correlation linked neoantigen-specific CD4+ T cells to CD8+, macrophage and B cell function. Reportedly, melanoma neoantigen-specific CD4+ T cells showed varied differentiation states.

On this clone: Its antigen is as yet unknown.

The germline CDR1 and CDR2 sequences are MGHRA and YSYEKL. The CDR3 has 15 amino acids. Trimming pared 0 bases from V and 4 bases from J, leaving 11 bases between. The assay was immunoSEQ multiplex PCR, and TCRdb's table has in-frame clones only and misses some. The table lists about 140,000 clones, over 90% of them singletons. The sequence derives from a human donor with melanoma. V usage is TRBV4-1 and J usage is TRBJ2-3, with D perhaps given as TRBD1 or TRBD2 (6 bases each). This CDR3 is CASSQDPGAADTQYF. In nucleotides, the CDR3 is TGCGCCAGCAGCCAAGATCCGGGGGCTGCAGATACGCAGTATTTT.